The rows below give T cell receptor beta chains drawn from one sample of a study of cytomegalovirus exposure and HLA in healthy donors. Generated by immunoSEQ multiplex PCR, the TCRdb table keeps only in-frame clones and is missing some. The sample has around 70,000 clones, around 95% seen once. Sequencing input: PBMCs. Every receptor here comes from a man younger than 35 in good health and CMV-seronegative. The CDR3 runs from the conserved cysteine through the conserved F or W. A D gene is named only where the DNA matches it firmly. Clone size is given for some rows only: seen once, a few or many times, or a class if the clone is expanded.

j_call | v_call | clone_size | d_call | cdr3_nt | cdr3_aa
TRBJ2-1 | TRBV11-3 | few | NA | TGTGCCAGCAGCTTGGGGCAGGGTGTGAATGAGCAGTTCTTC | CASSLGQGVNEQFF
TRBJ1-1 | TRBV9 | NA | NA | TGTGCCAGCAGCGTTACACGGAACACTGAAGCTTTCTTT | CASSVTRNTEAFF
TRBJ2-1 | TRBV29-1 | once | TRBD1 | TGCAGCGTTGAAGATCAACAGGGGCCTTACAATGAGCAGTTCTTC | CSVEDQQGPYNEQFF
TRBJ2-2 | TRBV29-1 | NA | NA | TGCAGCGTTCTGGTGAGCCATGGCGGGGAGCTGTTTTTT | CSVLVSHGGELFF
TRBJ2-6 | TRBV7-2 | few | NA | TGTGCCAGCAGCTTATATAACTCTGGGGCCAACGTCCTGACTTTC | CASSLYNSGANVLTF
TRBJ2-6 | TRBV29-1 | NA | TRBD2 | TGCAGCGCGATGGGGGGGGTTCATGCCAACGTCCTGACTTTC | CSAMGGVHANVLTF
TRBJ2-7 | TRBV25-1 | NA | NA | TGTGCCAGCACTGGCCTTTACGAGCAGTACTTC | CASTGLYEQYF
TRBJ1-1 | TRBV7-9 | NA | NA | TGTGCCAGCAGCTTAGCTCTCCAGGGAGAAGCTTTCTTT | CASSLALQGEAFF
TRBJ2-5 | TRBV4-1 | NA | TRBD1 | TGCGCCAGCAGCCAAAATCTACAGGGGGCGGTTTCAGAGACCCAGTACTTC | CASSQNLQGAVSETQYF
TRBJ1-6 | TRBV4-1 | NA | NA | TGCGCCAGCAGCCAAGATAATGAAGGGTGGGGCAATTCACCCCTCCACTTT | CASSQDNEGWGNSPLHF
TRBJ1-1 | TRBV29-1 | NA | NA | TGCAGCGTTGTAAGCGGGTTAAACACTGAAGCTTTCTTT | CSVVSGLNTEAFF
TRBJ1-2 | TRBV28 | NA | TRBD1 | TGTGCCAGCAGAAAAAACCAGGGGGCGTTGAGGTATGGCTACACCTTC | CASRKNQGALRYGYTF
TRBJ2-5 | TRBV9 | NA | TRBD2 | TGTGCCAGCAGCCAGGCCTTTGGACTAGCGGGGGGTCAAGAGACCCAGTACTTC | CASSQAFGLAGGQETQYF
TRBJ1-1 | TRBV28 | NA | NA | TGTGCCAGCAGTTTATATCGAGGGTCGACTGAAGCTTTCTTT | CASSLYRGSTEAFF
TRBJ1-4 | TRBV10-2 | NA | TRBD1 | TGCGCCAGCAGTGCGACAGGGCTAACCACTAATGAAAAACTGTTTTTT | CASSATGLTTNEKLFF
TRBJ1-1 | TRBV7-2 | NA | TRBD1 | TGTGCCAGCACCCCCTGGGCCGGGGCAGGGGGCTTGGGGACTGAAGCTTTCTTT | CASTPWAGAGGLGTEAFF
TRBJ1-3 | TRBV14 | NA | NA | TGTGCCAGCAGCCAAGGGACAGACTCTGGAAACACCATATATTTT | CASSQGTDSGNTIYF
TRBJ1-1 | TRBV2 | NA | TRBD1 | TGTGCCAGCAGCGCCACCCCTGGACAGGGGCTGGAGAACACTGAAGCTTTCTTT | CASSATPGQGLENTEAFF
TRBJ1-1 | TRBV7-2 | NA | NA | TGTGCCAGCAGAGGGGGGAGGGAGAACACTGAAGCTTTCTTT | CASRGGRENTEAFF
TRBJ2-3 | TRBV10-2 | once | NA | TGCGCCAGCAGTGAGTCGCGAGGGAGCACAGATACGCAGTATTTT | CASSESRGSTDTQYF
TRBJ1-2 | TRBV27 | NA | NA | TGTGCCAGCAGTTTATCGAGCCAGGGTCCTCCCAACGGCTACACCTTC | CASSLSSQGPPNGYTF
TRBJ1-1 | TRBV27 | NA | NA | TGTGCCAGCAGTTCGGACGGGAACTGGAACACTGAAGCTTTCTTT | CASSSDGNWNTEAFF
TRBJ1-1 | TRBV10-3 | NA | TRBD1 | TGTGCCATCAACCCAGGGGGAAAGGGGAGCACTGAAGCTTTCTTT | CAINPGGKGSTEAFF
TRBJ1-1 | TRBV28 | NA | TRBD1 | TGTGCCAGCAGCATCCCCTCACTCTTACTGACAGGGATGAACACTGAAGCTTTCTTT | CASSIPSLLLTGMNTEAFF
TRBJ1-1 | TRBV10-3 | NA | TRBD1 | TGTGCCATCACCGTCGACAGGGCCGATGAAGCTTTCTTT | CAITVDRADEAFF
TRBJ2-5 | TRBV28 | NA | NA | TGTGCCAGCACCACAAGACAGACGCAAGAGACCCAGTACTTC | CASTTRQTQETQYF
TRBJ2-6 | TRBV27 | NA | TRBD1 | TGTGCCAGCAGTATAGGGACAGTAATCTCTGGGGCCAACGTCCTGACTTTC | CASSIGTVISGANVLTF
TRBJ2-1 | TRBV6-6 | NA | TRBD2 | TGTGCCAGCAGTTACGCTAGCGGGGACTACAATGAGCAGTTCTTC | CASSYASGDYNEQFF
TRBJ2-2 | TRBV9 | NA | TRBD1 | TGTGCCAGCAGCGGGGGACAGGGGCCCGGGGAGCTGTTTTTT | CASSGGQGPGELFF
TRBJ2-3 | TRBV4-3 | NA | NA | TGCGCCAGCAGCCAAGTATTAAGCACAGATACGCAGTATTTT | CASSQVLSTDTQYF
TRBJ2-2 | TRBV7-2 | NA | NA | TGTGCCAGCAGCTTAGCATCGGGCACCGGGGAGCTGTTTTTT | CASSLASGTGELFF
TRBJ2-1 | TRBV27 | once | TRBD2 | TGTGCCAGCAGAGGGACTAGCGGTTACAATGAGCAGTTCTTC | CASRGTSGYNEQFF
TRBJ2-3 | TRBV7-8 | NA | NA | TGTGCCAGCTTCTTCCGCGGGACAGCTAGCACAGATACGCAGTATTTT | CASFFRGTASTDTQYF
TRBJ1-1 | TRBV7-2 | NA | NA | TGTGCCAGCAGCTTAGATTCGGGCAGTGCCCCCAGGGAAGGAGCTTTCTTT | CASSLDSGSAPREGAFF
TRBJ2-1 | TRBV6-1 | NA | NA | TGTGCCAGCATCTCTAGCTCCTACAATGAGCAGTTCTTC | CASISSSYNEQFF
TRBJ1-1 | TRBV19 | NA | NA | TGTGCCAGCCGAGGGCCAGGAGCAATGAACACTGAAGCTTTCTTT | CASRGPGAMNTEAFF
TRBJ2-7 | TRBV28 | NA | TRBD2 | TGTGCCAGCAGGGGACTAGCGGGGGGCAACTACGAGCAGTACTTC | CASRGLAGGNYEQYF
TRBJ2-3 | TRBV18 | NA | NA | TGTGCCAGCTCACCATCCGGGGGAGATACGCAGTATTTT | CASSPSGGDTQYF
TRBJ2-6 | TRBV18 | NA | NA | TGTGCCAGCTCACCATCGACAGATGGGGCCAACGTCCTGACTTTC | CASSPSTDGANVLTF
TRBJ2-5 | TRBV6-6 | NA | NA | TGTGCCAGCAGCTCCGACAGTGGGAAAGAGACCCAGTACTTC | CASSSDSGKETQYF
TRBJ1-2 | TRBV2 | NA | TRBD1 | TGTGCCAGCAACCCCGAGGCAGGGGGGTTTGGCTACACCTTC | CASNPEAGGFGYTF
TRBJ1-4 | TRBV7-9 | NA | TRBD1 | TGTGCCAGCAGCTACACAGGGGCTAATGAAAAACTGTTTTTT | CASSYTGANEKLFF
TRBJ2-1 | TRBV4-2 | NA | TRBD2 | TGTGCCAGCAGCCAGAAGGGAGGGGCTGAGCAGTTCTTC | CASSQKGGAEQFF
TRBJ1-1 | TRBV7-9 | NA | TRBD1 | TGTGCCAGCAGCTTAGAGGACAGGTTCGGTGAAGCTTTCTTT | CASSLEDRFGEAFF
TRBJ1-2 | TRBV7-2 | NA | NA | TGTGCCAGCAGCACCCAGGATGGCTACACCTTC | CASSTQDGYTF
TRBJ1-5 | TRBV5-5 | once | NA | TGTGCCAGCAGCTTGGAGTTGGTGGGGCGGCCCCAGCATTTT | CASSLELVGRPQHF
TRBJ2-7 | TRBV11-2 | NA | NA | TGTGCCAGCAGCCCACCCATGGGACACAGCTCCTACGAGCAGTACTTC | CASSPPMGHSSYEQYF
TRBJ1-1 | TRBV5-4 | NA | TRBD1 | TGTGCCAGCAGCCGTCGGGACAGGCCCACTGAAGCTTTCTTT | CASSRRDRPTEAFF
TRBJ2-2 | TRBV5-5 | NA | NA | TGTGCCAGCAGCCAAACATCTCGGGACACCGGGGAGCTGTTTTTT | CASSQTSRDTGELFF
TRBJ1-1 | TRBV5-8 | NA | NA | TGTGCCAGCAGCTTTCGGGTATTCTTT | CASSFRVFF
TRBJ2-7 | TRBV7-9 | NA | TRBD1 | TGTGCCAGCACCTTAGATCGGGACAGGAGCTCCTACGAGCAGTACTTC | CASTLDRDRSSYEQYF
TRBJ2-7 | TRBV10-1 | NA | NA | TGCGCCAGCAGTGCGAGCTCCGAGCAGTACTTC | CASSASSEQYF